The 27 T cell receptor beta chains in this list originate from one sample, sequenced in a study of cytomegalovirus exposure and HLA in healthy donors. The study ran its PCR with 60 Vbeta and 13 Jbeta primers. Method: immunoSEQ multiplex PCR; TCRdb's copy keeps in-frame clones and lacks some. There are more than 80,000 clones in the sample; roughly four fifths occur only once, and approximately 4% lies in the top ten. Sequencing was done on a sample of PBMCs. All receptors come from a female donor in good health and CMV-seropositive.

The chain is built from TRBV5-4 and TRBJ1-2; 8 nucleotides match TRBD1. V gave up 5 bases and J gave up 7 bases; unmatched junction bases: 10. This CDR3 spans 14 amino acids. Germline-derived CDR1 and CDR2 are SGHNT and YYREEE (reference sequence). CDR3 nucleotides: TGTGCCAGCAGAGTTCCAGGACAGGGCTCTGGCTACACCTTC. The encoded protein is CASRVPGQGSGYTF.

A remark on this clone: Germline and junction disagree at one end, which may indicate a read error. V is TRBV29-1 and J is TRBJ2-3; 13 bases map to TRBD2. From germline, CDR1 is SQVTM and CDR2 ANQGSEA. The CDR3 consists of 12 residues. The chain's CDR3 is CSVVFGLAGVGF. The DNA of the CDR3 is TGCAGCGTTGTTTTTGGACTAGCGGGGGTTGGTTTT.

The rearrangement uses TRBV5-6 and TRBJ1-3; the D is unclear. The CDR3 loop spans 13 amino acids. V was shortened by 4 bases and J by 4 bases, with 9 bases between the two germline ends. Germline V gene lookup returns CDR1 SGHDT and CDR2 YYEEEE. The CDR3 coding sequence is TGTGCCAGCAGCCCCCCCATCGGAAACACCATATATTTT. Amino acid sequence: CASSPPIGNTIYF.

There are a few counts of this clone. V usage is TRBV4-2 and J usage is TRBJ1-3; a weak D match, TRBD1 (5 bases). This CDR3 spans 18 amino acids. Per germline, CDR1 LGHNA and CDR2 YNFKEQ. V lost 3 bases, J lost 3 bases, and 21 bases lay in between. CDR3 protein: CASSHRRSGAKGGNTIYF. In DNA form, the CDR3 reads TGTGCCAGCAGCCACCGCCGAAGTGGGGCGAAAGGTGGAAACACCATATATTTT.

This rearrangement joins TRBV19 to TRBJ2-1; 7 bases are shared with TRBD1. Germline values: CDR1 LNHDA, CDR2 SQIVND (reference sequence). V lost 5 bases, J lost 2 bases, and 6 bases stayed unmatched. This CDR3 contains 15 residues. This CDR3 is CASSFQGVPYNEQFF. For the CDR3, the DNA is TGTGCCAGTAGTTTCCAGGGGGTACCCTACAATGAGCAGTTCTTC.

This clone was picked up one time. This rearrangement joins TRBV7-6 to TRBJ1-3; 12 positions agree with TRBD1. This CDR3 has 16 residues. The V gene end was trimmed by 3 bases and the J gene end by 8 bases; junction bases not matched to a gene: 8. CDR1 and CDR2 from the germline V gene are SGHVS and FNYEAQ. The CDR3 DNA reads TGTGCCAGCAGCTTGTCCGGGACAGGGGGCCGGGACACCATATATTTT. This codes for CASSLSGTGGRDTIYF.

This chain links TRBV19 with TRBJ1-1; 7 bases are shared with TRBD1. The V and J ends lost 8 bases and 7 bases, in that order; junction bases with no gene match: 25. Germline values: CDR1 LNHDA, CDR2 SQIVND (reference sequence). The CDR3 covers 18 residues. CDR3 bases: TGTGCCAGTCCGCCCCGCCGGGACAGAAACCCCACAAGACATGAAGCTTTCTTT. Translating it yields CASPPRRDRNPTRHEAFF.

The chain uses TRBV28 and TRBJ2-3; D may be TRBD2 (6 bases). CDR3 length equals 15 residues. Trimming pared 11 bases from V and 0 bases from J, leaving 18 bases between. Germline V gives CDR1 MDHEN, CDR2 SYDVKM. The CDR3 sequence: CASRSSGVSTDTQYF. Written as DNA, the CDR3 is TGTGCCTCACGGAGTAGCGGAGTTAGCACAGATACGCAGTATTTT.

The rearrangement links TRBV2 to TRBJ1-1; TRBD1 matches 8 bases. Germline values: CDR1 SNHLY, CDR2 FYNNEI. The CDR3 consists of 14 residues. With 2 bases clipped from V and 7 bases from J, the junction kept 6 bases outside the gene matches. The CDR3 loop is CASSEPQGALEAFF. As DNA, the CDR3 is TGTGCCAGCAGTGAACCCCAGGGGGCCCTTGAAGCTTTCTTT. Supplemented by reference TRBV2 and TRBJ1-1, the full variable domain reads EPEVTQTPSHQVTQMGQEVILRCVPISNHLYFYWYRQILGQKVEFLVSFYNNEISEKSEIFDDQFSVERPDGSNFTLKIRSTKLEDSAMYFCASSEPQGALEAFFGQGTRLTVV.

The gene calls are TRBV7-6 and TRBJ2-5, with D unresolved. V gave up 1 base and J gave up 3 bases, with 12 bases separating them. In germline, CDR1 is SGHVS, CDR2 FNYEAQ. This CDR3 spans 15 amino acids. In DNA, the CDR3 is TGTGCCAGCAGCTTAGGCCCGGGTTCTAAAGAGACCCAGTACTTC. Its protein is CASSLGPGSKETQYF.

The chain links TRBV5-4 to TRBJ1-2; D gene uncertain. Trimming shortened V by 2 bases and J by 4 bases, and 15 bases separated the two germline ends. Germline V lookup: CDR1 SGHNT, CDR2 YYREEE (reference sequence). The CDR3 covers 15 residues. CDR3 coding DNA: TGTGCCAGCAGCTTTCCCGCCCAGGCAGGCTATGGCTACACCTTC. Protein product: CASSFPAQAGYGYTF.

The chain employs TRBV11-2 and TRBJ2-7, with D unclear. This CDR3 is built from 13 residues. V dropped 0 bases and J dropped 3 bases, with 6 bases sitting between them. Germline CDR1 is SGHAT and CDR2 is FQNNGV. As DNA, the CDR3 is TGTGCCAGCAGCTTAGACAGGTTCTACGAGCAGTACTTC. It is translated as CASSLDRFYEQYF.

The chain uses TRBV10-1 and TRBJ2-7; 9 bases are shared with TRBD2. The CDR3 consists of 16 residues. CDR1 is WNHNN and CDR2 is SYGVQD in the germline V gene (reference sequence). V lost 3 bases to trimming and J lost 2 bases; unmatched junction nucleotides: 8. The CDR3 loop reads CASSDPNSGRPYEQYF. DNA for the CDR3: TGCGCCAGCAGTGATCCGAATAGCGGGAGACCCTACGAGCAGTACTTC.

The rearrangement uses TRBV9 and TRBJ2-1; a possible D gene is TRBD2 (6 bases). Between the trimmed V and J ends, which lost 7 bases and 7 bases, there was a span of 6 bases. The length of the CDR3 is 10 residues. In germline, CDR1 is SGDLS, CDR2 YYNGEE. In DNA form, the CDR3 reads TGTGCCAGCGGGGGGAATGAGCAGTTCTTC. Protein sequence: CASGGNEQFF.

The rearrangement uses TRBV12-5 and TRBJ2-5, with 9 bases lining up with TRBD1. The J segment lost 2 bases and the V segment lost 2 bases, leaving 6 bases of the junction unmatched. Per germline, CDR1 LGHNT and CDR2 FRNRAP. This CDR3 spans 16 amino acids. CDR3 sequence: CASGLLRDRVQETQYF. As DNA, the CDR3 is TGTGCTAGTGGTTTGCTCCGGGACAGGGTTCAAGAGACCCAGTACTTC.

The chain couples TRBV5-6 to TRBJ2-3, with TRBD2 as a possible D gene (5 bases). Trimming stripped 4 bases from V and 0 bases from J, with 12 bases between. The CDR3 is 15 residues long. Germline-derived CDR1 and CDR2 are SGHDT and YYEEEE. The CDR3 spells CASSLTTSSTDTQYF. CDR3 bases: TGTGCCAGCAGCCTGACTACTTCTAGCACAGATACGCAGTATTTT. The full variable domain, in which reference TRBV5-6 and TRBJ2-3 provide the parts outside the CDR3, is DAGVTQSPTHLIKTRGQQVTLRCSPKSGHDTVSWYQQALGQGPQFIFQYYEEEERQRGNFPDRFSGHQFPNYSSELNVNALLLGDSALYLCASSLTTSSTDTQYFGPGTRLTVL.

In this sample, this clone turned up once. The CDR3 is CASSAVDRNTGELFF. CDR3 nucleotides: TGTGCCAGCAGCGCCGTCGACAGGAACACCGGGGAGCTGTTTTTT. This chain links TRBV9 with TRBJ2-2, with a tentative D call TRBD1 (5 bases). V gave up 3 bases and J gave up 1 base, with 10 bases separating them. The V gene's germline CDR1 is SGDLS and CDR2 YYNGEE. The CDR3 spans 15 residues.

The genes are TRBV6-5 and TRBJ1-2; the D is unclear. The CDR3 is made up of 13 amino acids. CDR1 is MNHEY, CDR2 SVGAGI, per germline. Trimming left V 0 bases short and J 8 bases short, with 10 bases between. CDR3 protein: CASSYSRALGYTF. CDR3 coding DNA: TGTGCCAGCAGTTACTCGAGAGCTCTCGGCTACACCTTC.

This chain joins TRBV5-8 and TRBJ2-7; D not certain. Germline values: CDR1 SGHTS, CDR2 YDEGEE. The CDR3 has 11 residues. Trimming shortened V by 3 bases and J by 2 bases, and 3 bases separated the two germline ends. CDR3 protein: CASSSAYEQYF. Here the CDR3 DNA reads TGTGCCAGCAGCTCTGCCTACGAGCAGTACTTC.

V usage is TRBV10-1 and J usage is TRBJ2-5; D is perhaps TRBD2 (6 bases). The V gene lost 0 bases and the J gene lost 11 bases, with 19 bases spanning the gap. The CDR3 runs 15 residues. Germline loops: CDR1 WNHNN, CDR2 SYGVQD (reference sequence). This CDR3 reads CASSESTRGLGEQYF. The CDR3 DNA is TGCGCCAGCAGTGAGTCGACTCGGGGGTTGGGGGAGCAGTACTTC.

This clone occurred once. This chain joins TRBV15 and TRBJ2-5; TRBD2 might be the D (6 bases). V lost 0 bases to trimming and J lost 2 bases, with 10 bases between them. Germline values: CDR1 LNHNV, CDR2 YYDKDF (reference sequence). This CDR3 comprises 15 residues. The CDR3 DNA reads as TGTGCCACCAGCAGAGAGGCGGGGAAACAAGAGACCCAGTACTTC. This gives the protein CATSREAGKQETQYF.

The rearrangement links TRBV11-2 to TRBJ2-7; 7 bases match TRBD2. Per germline, CDR1 SGHAT and CDR2 FQNNGV. The V segment lost 4 bases and the J segment 4 bases; nucleotides outside the gene matches: 13. This CDR3 is 16 amino acids long. The CDR3 nucleotides read TGTGCCAGCAGCTCCCCCACATGGGAGGGCGTTTACGAGCAGTACTTC. It codes for CASSSPTWEGVYEQYF. Using reference TRBV11-2 and TRBJ2-7 for the parts outside the CDR3, the full variable domain is EAGVAQSPRYKIIEKRQSVAFWCNPISGHATLYWYQQILGQGPKLLIQFQNNGVVDDSQLPKDRFSAERLKGVDSTLKIQPAKLEDSAVYLCASSSPTWEGVYEQYFGPGTRLTVT.

Only a few counts were recorded for this clone. V is TRBV28 and J is TRBJ2-7, with 12 bases lining up with TRBD2. Unmatched junction bases numbered 6, after V lost 5 bases and J lost 1 base. The CDR3 spans 16 residues. In germline, CDR1 is MDHEN, CDR2 SYDVKM. The CDR3 reads CASSPRTSGTSYEQYF. CDR3 DNA: TGTGCCAGCAGTCCCCGGACTAGCGGGACGTCCTACGAGCAGTACTTC.

The chain joins TRBV7-6 to TRBJ2-6; weak D call: TRBD1 (6 bases). This CDR3 has 17 amino acids. Germline V CDR1 and CDR2: SGHVS, FNYEAQ. V was pared by 5 bases and J by 0 bases, with 14 bases between. The CDR3 DNA reads as TGTGCCAGCAGCCTGGGACAAGTGAGCTCTGGGGCCAACGTCCTGACTTTC. It translates to CASSLGQVSSGANVLTF.

The chain couples TRBV7-9 to TRBJ2-2; 9 bases line up with TRBD1. CDR3 length: 16 amino acids. The germline V gene has CDR1 SEHNR and CDR2 FQNEAQ (reference sequence). V gave up 4 bases and J gave up 4 bases; unmatched junction bases: 7. The CDR3 loop reads CASSSLDRGVTGELFF. The CDR3 bases are TGTGCCAGCAGCTCTCTGGACAGGGGTGTCACCGGGGAGCTGTTTTTT. Drawing the rest from reference TRBV7-9 and TRBJ2-2, the complete variable domain is DTGVSQNPRHKITKRGQNVTFRCDPISEHNRLYWYRQTLGQGPEFLTYFQNEAQLEKSRLLSDRFSAERPKGSFSTLEIQRTEQGDSAMYLCASSSLDRGVTGELFFGEGSRLTVL.

The chain recombines TRBV10-2 with TRBJ1-1, with 9 bases matching TRBD1. The CDR3 has 13 residues. CDR1 is WSHSY, CDR2 SAAADI, per germline. After removal of 6 bases from V and 5 bases from J, the junction contained 4 bases not matched to a gene. The CDR3 DNA reads TGCGCCAGCAGAGCCGACAGGGGGACTGAAGCTTTCTTT. Encoded protein: CASRADRGTEAFF.

The chain employs TRBV4-1 and TRBJ2-7; the D gene is possibly TRBD1 (6 bases). Germline CDR1 MGHRA, CDR2 YSYEKL. This CDR3 contains 18 residues. Deletions cut 1 base from V and 3 bases from J, with 22 bases between. CDR3 protein: CASSQVNILLQGNYEQYF. CDR3 nucleotides: TGCGCCAGCAGCCAAGTTAACATCCTTTTACAGGGTAACTACGAGCAGTACTTC.